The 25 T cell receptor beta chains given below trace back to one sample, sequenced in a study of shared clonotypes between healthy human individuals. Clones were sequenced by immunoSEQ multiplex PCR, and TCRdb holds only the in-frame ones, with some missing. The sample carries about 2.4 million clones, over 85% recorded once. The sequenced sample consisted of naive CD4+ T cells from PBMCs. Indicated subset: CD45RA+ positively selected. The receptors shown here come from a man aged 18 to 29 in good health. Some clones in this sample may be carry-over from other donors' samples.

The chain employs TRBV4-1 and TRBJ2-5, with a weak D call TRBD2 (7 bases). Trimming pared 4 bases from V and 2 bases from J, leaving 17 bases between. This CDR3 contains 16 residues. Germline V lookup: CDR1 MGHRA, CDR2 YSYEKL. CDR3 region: CASSRGGLAAQETQYF. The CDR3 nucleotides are TGCGCCAGCAGCCGGGGGGGGCTAGCGGCACAAGAGACCCAGTACTTC.

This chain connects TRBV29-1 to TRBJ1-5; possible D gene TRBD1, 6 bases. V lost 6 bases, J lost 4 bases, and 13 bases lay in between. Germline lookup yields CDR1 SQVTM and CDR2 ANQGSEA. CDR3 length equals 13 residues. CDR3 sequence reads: CSVAGQLNQPQHF. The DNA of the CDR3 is TGCAGCGTGGCGGGACAATTGAATCAGCCCCAGCATTTT.

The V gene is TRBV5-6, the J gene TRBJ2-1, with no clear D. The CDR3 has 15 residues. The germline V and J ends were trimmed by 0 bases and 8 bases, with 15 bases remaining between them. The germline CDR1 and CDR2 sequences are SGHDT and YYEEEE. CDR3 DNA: TGTGCCAGCAGCTTGGTCATACGAGGTAAGGATGAGCAGTTCTTC. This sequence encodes CASSLVIRGKDEQFF.

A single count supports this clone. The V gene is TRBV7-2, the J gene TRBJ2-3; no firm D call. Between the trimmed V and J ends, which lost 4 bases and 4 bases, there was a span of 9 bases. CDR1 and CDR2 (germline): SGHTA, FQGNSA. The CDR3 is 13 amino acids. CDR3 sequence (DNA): TGTGCCAGCAGCTCCGAATTCCCAGATACGCAGTATTTT. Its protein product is CASSSEFPDTQYF.

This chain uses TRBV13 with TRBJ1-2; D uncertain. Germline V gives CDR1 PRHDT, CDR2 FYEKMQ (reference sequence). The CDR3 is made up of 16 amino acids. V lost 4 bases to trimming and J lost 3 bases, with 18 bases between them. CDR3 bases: TGTGCCAGCAGCTATCTTGGGTACGGCGGTGACTATGGCTACACCTTC. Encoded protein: CASSYLGYGGDYGYTF.

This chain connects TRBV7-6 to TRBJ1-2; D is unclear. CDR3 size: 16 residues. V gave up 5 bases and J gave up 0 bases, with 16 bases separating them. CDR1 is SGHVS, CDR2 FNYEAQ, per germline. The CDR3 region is CASSPGRRLANYGYTF. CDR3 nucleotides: TGTGCCAGCAGCCCCGGGCGGCGCCTCGCTAACTATGGCTACACCTTC.

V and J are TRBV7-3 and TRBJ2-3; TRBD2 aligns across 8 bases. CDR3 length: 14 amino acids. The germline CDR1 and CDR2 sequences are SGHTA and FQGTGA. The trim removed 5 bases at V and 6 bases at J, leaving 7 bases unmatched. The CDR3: CASSEGASGDTQYF. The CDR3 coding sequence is TGTGCCAGCAGCGAGGGAGCTAGCGGGGATACGCAGTATTTT.

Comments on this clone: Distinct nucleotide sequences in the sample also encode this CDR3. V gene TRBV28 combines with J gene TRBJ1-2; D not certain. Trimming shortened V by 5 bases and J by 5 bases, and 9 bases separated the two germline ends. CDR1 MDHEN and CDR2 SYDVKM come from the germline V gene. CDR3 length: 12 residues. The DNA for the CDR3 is TGTGCCAGCAGTCTTTCCCAGTATGGCTACACCTTC. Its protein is CASSLSQYGYTF.

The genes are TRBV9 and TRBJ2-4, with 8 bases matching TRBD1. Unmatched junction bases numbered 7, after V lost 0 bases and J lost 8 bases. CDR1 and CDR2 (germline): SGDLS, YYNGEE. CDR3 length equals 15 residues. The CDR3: CASSVEGTGGHIQYF. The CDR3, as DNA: TGTGCCAGCAGCGTAGAGGGAACAGGGGGACACATTCAGTACTTC.

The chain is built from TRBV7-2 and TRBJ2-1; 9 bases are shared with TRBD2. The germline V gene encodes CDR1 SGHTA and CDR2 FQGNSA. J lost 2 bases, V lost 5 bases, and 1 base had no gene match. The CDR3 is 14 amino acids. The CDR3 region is CASSPSGTYNEQFF. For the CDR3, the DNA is TGTGCCAGCAGCCCTAGCGGGACCTACAATGAGCAGTTCTTC.

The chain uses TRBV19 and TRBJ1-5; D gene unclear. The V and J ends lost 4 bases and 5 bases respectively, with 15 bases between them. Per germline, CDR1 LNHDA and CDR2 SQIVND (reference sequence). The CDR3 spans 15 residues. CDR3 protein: CASSTLGRMYQPQHF. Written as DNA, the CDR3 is TGTGCCAGTAGTACCCTGGGCCGGATGTATCAGCCCCAGCATTTT.

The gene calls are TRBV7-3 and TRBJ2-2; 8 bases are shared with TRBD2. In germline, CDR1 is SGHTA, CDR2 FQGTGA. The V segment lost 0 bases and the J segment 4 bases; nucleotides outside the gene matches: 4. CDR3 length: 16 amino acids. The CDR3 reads CASSLTLTSATGELFF. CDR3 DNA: TGTGCCAGCAGCTTAACCTTGACTAGCGCCACCGGGGAGCTGTTTTTT. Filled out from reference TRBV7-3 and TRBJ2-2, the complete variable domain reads GAGVSQTPSNKVTEKGKYVELRCDPISGHTALYWYRQSLGQGPEFLIYFQGTGAADDSGLPNDRFFAVRPEGSVSTLKIQRTERGDSAVYLCASSLTLTSATGELFFGEGSRLTVL.

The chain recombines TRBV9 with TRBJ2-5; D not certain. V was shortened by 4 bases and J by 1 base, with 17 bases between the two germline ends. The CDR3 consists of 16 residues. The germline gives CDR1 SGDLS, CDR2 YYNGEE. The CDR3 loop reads CASSPRFLGPQETQYF. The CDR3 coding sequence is TGTGCCAGCAGCCCCAGGTTCCTAGGCCCCCAAGAGACCCAGTACTTC.

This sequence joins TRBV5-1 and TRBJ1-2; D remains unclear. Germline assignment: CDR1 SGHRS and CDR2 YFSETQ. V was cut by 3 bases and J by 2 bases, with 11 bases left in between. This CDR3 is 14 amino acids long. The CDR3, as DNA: TGCGCCAGCAGCTGGCCGGCCGGGAACTATGGCTACACCTTC. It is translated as CASSWPAGNYGYTF.

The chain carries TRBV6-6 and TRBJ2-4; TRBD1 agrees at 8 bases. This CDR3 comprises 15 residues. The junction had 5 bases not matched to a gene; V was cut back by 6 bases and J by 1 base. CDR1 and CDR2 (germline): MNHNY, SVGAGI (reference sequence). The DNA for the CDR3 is TGTGCCAGCAGAGGACAGGGTTTGGCCAAAAACATTCAGTACTTC. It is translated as CASRGQGLAKNIQYF.

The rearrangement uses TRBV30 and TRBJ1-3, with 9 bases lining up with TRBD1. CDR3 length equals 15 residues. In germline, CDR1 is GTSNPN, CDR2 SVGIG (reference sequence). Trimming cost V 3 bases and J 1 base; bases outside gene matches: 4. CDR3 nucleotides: TGTGCCTGGAGGGCCGGGACAGGGTCTGGAAACACCATATATTTT. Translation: CAWRAGTGSGNTIYF.

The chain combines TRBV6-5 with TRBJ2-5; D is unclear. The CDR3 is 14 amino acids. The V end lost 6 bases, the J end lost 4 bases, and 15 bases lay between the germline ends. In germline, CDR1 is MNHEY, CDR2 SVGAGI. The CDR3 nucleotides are TGTGCCAGCAGGCCATTGGCCCCGGGAGAGACCCAGTACTTC. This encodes CASRPLAPGETQYF.

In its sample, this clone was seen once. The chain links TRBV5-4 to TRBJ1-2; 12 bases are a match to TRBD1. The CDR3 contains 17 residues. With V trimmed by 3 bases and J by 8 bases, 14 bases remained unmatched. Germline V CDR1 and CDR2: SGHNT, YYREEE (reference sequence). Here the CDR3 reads CASSSPSGGQGAFGYTF. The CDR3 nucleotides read TGTGCCAGCAGCTCCCCCTCCGGGGGACAGGGGGCGTTCGGCTACACCTTC.

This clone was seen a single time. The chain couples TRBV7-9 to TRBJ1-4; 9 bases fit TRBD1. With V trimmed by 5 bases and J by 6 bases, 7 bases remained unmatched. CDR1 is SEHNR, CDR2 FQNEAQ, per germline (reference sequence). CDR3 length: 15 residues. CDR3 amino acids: CASSSGQGTDEKLFF. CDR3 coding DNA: TGTGCCAGCAGCAGCGGACAGGGGACGGATGAAAAACTGTTTTTT.

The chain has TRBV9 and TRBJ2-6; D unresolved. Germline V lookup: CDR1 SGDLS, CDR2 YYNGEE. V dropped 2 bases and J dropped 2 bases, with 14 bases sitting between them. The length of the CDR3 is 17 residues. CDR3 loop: CASSVRTSSPGANVLTF. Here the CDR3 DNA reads TGTGCCAGCAGCGTCCGGACGTCCTCCCCTGGGGCCAACGTCCTGACTTTC.

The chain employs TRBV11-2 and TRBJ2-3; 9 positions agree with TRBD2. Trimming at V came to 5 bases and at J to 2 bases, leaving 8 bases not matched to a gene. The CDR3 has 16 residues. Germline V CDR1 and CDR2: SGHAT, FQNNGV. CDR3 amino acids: CASSLWTSAHTDTQYF. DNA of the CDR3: TGTGCCAGCAGCCTGTGGACTAGCGCTCACACAGATACGCAGTATTTT.

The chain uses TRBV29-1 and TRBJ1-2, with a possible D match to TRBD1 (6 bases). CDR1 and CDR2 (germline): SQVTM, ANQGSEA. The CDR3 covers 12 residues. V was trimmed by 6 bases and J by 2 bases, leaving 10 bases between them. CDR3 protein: CSVRDTNYGYTF. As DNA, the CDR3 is TGCAGCGTGCGGGACACCAACTATGGCTACACCTTC.

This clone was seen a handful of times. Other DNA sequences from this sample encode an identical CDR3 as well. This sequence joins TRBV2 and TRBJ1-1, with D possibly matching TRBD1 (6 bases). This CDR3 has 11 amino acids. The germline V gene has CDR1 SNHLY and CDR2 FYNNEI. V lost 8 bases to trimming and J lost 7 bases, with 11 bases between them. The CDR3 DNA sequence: TGTGCCAGCGAAGACAGGTATGAAGCTTTCTTT. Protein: CASEDRYEAFF.

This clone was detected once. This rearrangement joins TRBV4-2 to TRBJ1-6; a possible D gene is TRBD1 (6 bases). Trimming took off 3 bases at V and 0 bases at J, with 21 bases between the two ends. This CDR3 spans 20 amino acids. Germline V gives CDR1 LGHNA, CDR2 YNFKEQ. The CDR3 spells CASSHSVGGRQSSYNSPLHF. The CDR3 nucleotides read TGTGCCAGCAGCCACTCCGTGGGGGGGCGACAGAGCTCCTATAATTCACCCCTCCACTTT.

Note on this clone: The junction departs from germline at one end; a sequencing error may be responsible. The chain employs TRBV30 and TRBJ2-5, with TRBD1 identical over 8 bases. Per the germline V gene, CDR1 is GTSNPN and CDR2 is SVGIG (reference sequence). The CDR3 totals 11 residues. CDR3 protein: CAWRARGQGDF. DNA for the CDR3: TGTGCCTGGAGAGCCAGGGGGCAAGGTGACTTC.